These T cell receptor beta chains were read from a single sample in a study of T cells in Graves' hyperthyroidism and ophthalmopathy. TCRdb re-analysed the multiplex PCR reads in MiXCR, keeping a single row per CDR3 protein. Of approximately 100,000 distinct CDR3 sequences listed, around 37% are singletons. Sample: peripheral blood or thyroid tissue (not recorded which). The source is a woman younger than 45 with Graves' hyperthyroidism. CDR3s include the opening cysteine and the closing phenylalanine or tryptophan. The D gene is left open where the match is weak. Some rows mark clone size as missing; the rest say once, few, many or name a class of expanded clone.

j_gene: TRBJ2-2; d_gene: TRBD2; abundance: many; v_gene: TRBV28; CDR3nt: TGTGCCAGCAGTCTTTTGGGACTAGCGGGAGGGGACACCGGGGAGCTGTTTTTT; CDR3aa: CASSLLGLAGGDTGELFF
j_gene: TRBJ2-5; d_gene: NA; abundance: NA; v_gene: TRBV7-2; CDR3nt: TGTGCCAGCAGCAGGACAGGGAGGGAGACCCAGTGCTTC; CDR3aa: CASSRTGRETQCF
j_gene: TRBJ1-2; d_gene: TRBD1; abundance: many; v_gene: TRBV7-9; CDR3nt: TGTGCCAGCAGCCCCTCGACAGGGGAGGCCTATGGCTACACCTTC; CDR3aa: CASSPSTGEAYGYTF
j_gene: TRBJ1-5; d_gene: NA; abundance: NA; v_gene: TRBV7-9; CDR3nt: TGTGCCAGCAGCGGTCCGATGAATCAGCCCCAGCATTTT; CDR3aa: CASSGPMNQPQHF
j_gene: TRBJ2-7; d_gene: TRBD2; abundance: NA; v_gene: TRBV25-1; CDR3nt: TGTGCCAGCAGTGAATATCGAGCGGGAGTACTCTACGAGCAGCACTTC; CDR3aa: CASSEYRAGVLYEQHF
j_gene: TRBJ1-2; d_gene: NA; abundance: many; v_gene: TRBV5-1; CDR3nt: TGCGCCAGCAGCTTGACTGCAGGGCCGGGCTATGGCTACACCTTC; CDR3aa: CASSLTAGPGYGYTF
j_gene: TRBJ2-2; d_gene: NA; abundance: NA; v_gene: TRBV19; CDR3nt: TGTGCCAGTAGTACAGGGACTGGCGGCGGGGAGCCGTTTTTT; CDR3aa: CASSTGTGGGEPFF
j_gene: TRBJ1-4; d_gene: NA; abundance: many; v_gene: TRBV25-1; CDR3nt: TGTGCCAGCAGTGCACCAGGGTTTGCTAATGAAAAACTGTTTTTT; CDR3aa: CASSAPGFANEKLFF
j_gene: TRBJ2-3; d_gene: NA; abundance: many; v_gene: TRBV20-1; CDR3nt: TGCAGTGCTAAATCCCTAGCAAAAGGGCCTAGCACAGATACGCAGTATTTT; CDR3aa: CSAKSLAKGPSTDTQYF
j_gene: TRBJ1-2; d_gene: NA; abundance: many; v_gene: TRBV19; CDR3nt: TGTGCCAGTAGTATTAGCGGCAGGGGAGGCGGCTACACCTTC; CDR3aa: CASSISGRGGGYTF
j_gene: TRBJ2-7; d_gene: NA; abundance: many; v_gene: TRBV28; CDR3nt: TGTGCCAGCGGAATTGGGGCGTTGTACTACTACGAGCAGTACTTC; CDR3aa: CASGIGALYYYEQYF
j_gene: TRBJ2-7; d_gene: TRBD2; abundance: NA; v_gene: TRBV6-1; CDR3nt: TGTGCCAGCATCGATCTAGCGGGGGACCCCTACGAGCAGCACTTC; CDR3aa: CASIDLAGDPYEQHF
j_gene: TRBJ2-5; d_gene: NA; abundance: NA; v_gene: TRBV28; CDR3nt: TGTGCCAGCAGTTCCGGGCGAAACCAAGAGATCCAGTACTTC; CDR3aa: CASSSGRNQEIQYF
j_gene: TRBJ2-7; d_gene: TRBD1; abundance: many; v_gene: TRBV5-1; CDR3nt: TGCGCCAGCAGCTCCCCGGGACAGGGTGAGAGGCCCTACGAGCAGTACTTC; CDR3aa: CASSSPGQGERPYEQYF
j_gene: TRBJ2-7; d_gene: NA; abundance: many; v_gene: TRBV2; CDR3nt: TGTGCCAGCAGGCGGCTACGCACCTACGAGCAGTACTTC; CDR3aa: CASRRLRTYEQYF
j_gene: TRBJ2-7; d_gene: TRBD2; abundance: many; v_gene: TRBV5-1; CDR3nt: TGCGCCAGCAGCTTTCGGGCGGGAGGGCCGGACGAGCAGTACTTC; CDR3aa: CASSFRAGGPDEQYF
j_gene: TRBJ1-1; d_gene: NA; abundance: few; v_gene: TRBV30; CDR3nt: TGTGCCTGGAATCCAGACCTTACCACTGAAGCTTTCTTT; CDR3aa: CAWNPDLTTEAFF
j_gene: TRBJ1-5; d_gene: NA; abundance: NA; v_gene: TRBV28; CDR3nt: TGTGCCAGCAGGGCTTGGGTCAATCAGCCCCAGCATTTT; CDR3aa: CASRAWVNQPQHF
j_gene: TRBJ1-1; d_gene: TRBD1; abundance: NA; v_gene: TRBV5-1; CDR3nt: TGTGCCAGCAGCCCGGGACAGGGGTACACTGAAGCTTTCTTT; CDR3aa: CASSPGQGYTEAFF
j_gene: TRBJ1-1; d_gene: NA; abundance: many; v_gene: TRBV20-1; CDR3nt: TGCAGTGCTAGAAAGTCTTCCACTGAAGCTTTCTTT; CDR3aa: CSARKSSTEAFF
j_gene: TRBJ1-1; d_gene: TRBD1; abundance: NA; v_gene: TRBV10-3; CDR3nt: TGTGCCATCAGTGAATTCGACAGGGGGCGTGGCACTGAAGCTTTCTTT; CDR3aa: CAISEFDRGRGTEAFF
j_gene: TRBJ1-4; d_gene: NA; abundance: many; v_gene: TRBV20-1; CDR3nt: TGCAGTGCTAGTAAGGGGGGATTCGATGAAAAACTGTTTTTT; CDR3aa: CSASKGGFDEKLFF
j_gene: TRBJ2-7; d_gene: TRBD1; abundance: NA; v_gene: TRBV15; CDR3nt: TGTGCCACCAGCAGAGATCGGACAGGAGACGAGCAGTACTTC; CDR3aa: CATSRDRTGDEQYF
j_gene: TRBJ1-4; d_gene: TRBD1; abundance: NA; v_gene: TRBV10-3; CDR3nt: TGTGCCATCAGTGATACTAGGGACAGCCGAAATGAAAAACTGTTTTTT; CDR3aa: CAISDTRDSRNEKLFF
j_gene: TRBJ2-2; d_gene: NA; abundance: NA; v_gene: TRBV7-3; CDR3nt: TGTGCCAGCAGCTTAAGGATGGGCGCCGGGGAGCTGTTTTTT; CDR3aa: CASSLRMGAGELFF
j_gene: TRBJ2-2; d_gene: NA; abundance: many; v_gene: TRBV6-5; CDR3nt: TGTGCCAGCAGTTACTTTCAAACGAACACCGGGGAGCTGTTTTTT; CDR3aa: CASSYFQTNTGELFF
j_gene: TRBJ2-2; d_gene: TRBD2; abundance: few; v_gene: TRBV28; CDR3nt: TGTGCCAGCAGTTTTCGGGGACTAGCGGGTTACACCGGGGAGCTGTTTTTT; CDR3aa: CASSFRGLAGYTGELFF
j_gene: TRBJ1-2; d_gene: NA; abundance: many; v_gene: TRBV27; CDR3nt: TGTGCCAGCAGTGGCTACAGGTCTAACTATGGCTACACCTTC; CDR3aa: CASSGYRSNYGYTF
j_gene: TRBJ1-1; d_gene: NA; abundance: NA; v_gene: TRBV4-1; CDR3nt: TGCGCCAGCAGCCTCTCGGGACTAGCGAACACTGAAGCTTTCTTT; CDR3aa: CASSLSGLANTEAFF
j_gene: TRBJ2-2; d_gene: TRBD1; abundance: NA; v_gene: TRBV10-2; CDR3nt: TGCGCCAGCAGTGATCTATCGGGACAGGGTACCACCGGGGAGCTGTTTTTT; CDR3aa: CASSDLSGQGTTGELFF
j_gene: TRBJ2-7; d_gene: TRBD2; abundance: few; v_gene: TRBV30; CDR3nt: TGTGCCTGGAGTTGGAGTAGCGGGAGCTCCTACGAGCAGTACTTC; CDR3aa: CAWSWSSGSSYEQYF
j_gene: TRBJ1-1; d_gene: TRBD1; abundance: many; v_gene: TRBV9; CDR3nt: TGTGCCAGCAGCGTAGGAGGGGGCGTTAACACTGAAGCTTTCTTT; CDR3aa: CASSVGGGVNTEAFF
j_gene: TRBJ1-2; d_gene: NA; abundance: many; v_gene: TRBV7-9; CDR3nt: TGTGCCAGCAGCGTCGATCTTCGGGGTTTAGGTGGCTACACCTTC; CDR3aa: CASSVDLRGLGGYTF
j_gene: TRBJ2-1; d_gene: NA; abundance: NA; v_gene: TRBV2; CDR3nt: TGTGCCAGCAGTTTCTTGTACAATGAGCAGTTCTTC; CDR3aa: CASSFLYNEQFF
j_gene: TRBJ1-5; d_gene: NA; abundance: NA; v_gene: TRBV20-1; CDR3nt: TGCAGTGCTAGACCAGGGACGTCTCAGCCCCAGCATTTT; CDR3aa: CSARPGTSQPQHF
j_gene: TRBJ2-7; d_gene: NA; abundance: many; v_gene: TRBV28; CDR3nt: TGTGCCAGCAGCCTTCGGTTGACGGGTACCCAAGAGCAGTACTTC; CDR3aa: CASSLRLTGTQEQYF
j_gene: TRBJ2-7; d_gene: TRBD1; abundance: NA; v_gene: TRBV20-1; CDR3nt: TGCAGTGCCCCAGGACAGGGCCCCTACGAGCAGTACTTC; CDR3aa: CSAPGQGPYEQYF
j_gene: TRBJ2-7; d_gene: TRBD2; abundance: many; v_gene: TRBV13; CDR3nt: TGTGCCAGCAGCCGTAGGGACTACTACGAGCAGTACTTC; CDR3aa: CASSRRDYYEQYF
j_gene: TRBJ2-7; d_gene: NA; abundance: many; v_gene: TRBV6-5; CDR3nt: TGTGCCAGCAGTGTACAGGCGTACTACGAGCAGTACTTC; CDR3aa: CASSVQAYYEQYF
j_gene: TRBJ1-1; d_gene: TRBD1; abundance: many; v_gene: TRBV10-3; CDR3nt: TGTGCCATCAGTGGCACAGGGGCCCCTGAAGCTTTCTTT; CDR3aa: CAISGTGAPEAFF
j_gene: TRBJ1-2; d_gene: TRBD1; abundance: NA; v_gene: TRBV20-1; CDR3nt: TGCAGTGCTATGGACAGGGCCGGCTACACCTTC; CDR3aa: CSAMDRAGYTF
j_gene: TRBJ2-2; d_gene: TRBD2; abundance: many; v_gene: TRBV12-3/TRBV12-4; CDR3nt: TGTGCCAGCAGCAGACTAGCGGGAGGGCCAACCGGGGAGCTGTTTTTT; CDR3aa: CASSRLAGGPTGELFF
j_gene: TRBJ2-5; d_gene: NA; abundance: many; v_gene: TRBV5-1; CDR3nt: TGCGCCAGCAGCTCGGGCCTGACTTCTAGGGGTCGGGAGACCCAGTACTTC; CDR3aa: CASSSGLTSRGRETQYF
j_gene: TRBJ2-5; d_gene: TRBD1; abundance: once; v_gene: TRBV10-3; CDR3nt: TGTGCCGGCAGGAAGAATCGAGGGGGCGGAGAGACCCAGTACTTC; CDR3aa: CAGRKNRGGGETQYF
j_gene: TRBJ1-1; d_gene: NA; abundance: NA; v_gene: TRBV6-6; CDR3nt: TGTGCCAGCAGTTATAGAGCAGGGTGGGTTGAAGCTTTCTTT; CDR3aa: CASSYRAGWVEAFF
j_gene: TRBJ1-1; d_gene: NA; abundance: few; v_gene: TRBV27; CDR3nt: TGTGCCAGCAGTCGTAACAGGGTCGGTGAAGCTTTCTTT; CDR3aa: CASSRNRVGEAFF